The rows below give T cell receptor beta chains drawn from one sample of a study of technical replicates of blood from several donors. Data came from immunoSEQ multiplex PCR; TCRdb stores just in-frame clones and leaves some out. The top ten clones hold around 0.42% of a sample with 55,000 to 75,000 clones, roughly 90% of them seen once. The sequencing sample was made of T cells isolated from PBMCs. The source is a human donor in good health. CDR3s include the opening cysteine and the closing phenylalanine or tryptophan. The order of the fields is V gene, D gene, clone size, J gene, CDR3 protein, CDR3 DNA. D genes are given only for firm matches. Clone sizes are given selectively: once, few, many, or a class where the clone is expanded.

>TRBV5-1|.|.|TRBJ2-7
CASSLAGTPSSYEQYF
TGCGCCAGCAGCTTGGCGGGGACACCGAGCTCCTACGAGCAGTACTTC
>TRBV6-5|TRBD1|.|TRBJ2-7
CASSRTGLRHEQYF
TGTGCCAGCAGCCGGACAGGGCTTAGGCACGAGCAGTACTTC
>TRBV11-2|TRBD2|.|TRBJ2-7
CASSSTISSLASTYEQYF
TGTGCCAGCAGCTCTACCATTTCTTCACTAGCGTCTACCTACGAGCAGTACTTC
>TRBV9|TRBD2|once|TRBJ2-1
CASSADLAGLYNEQFF
TGTGCCAGCAGCGCCGACCTAGCGGGGTTATACAATGAGCAGTTCTTC
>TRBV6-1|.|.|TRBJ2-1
CASENVAYNEQFF
TGTGCCAGCGAGAATGTCGCCTACAATGAGCAGTTCTTC
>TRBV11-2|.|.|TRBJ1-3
CASSLRSGTGNTIYF
TGTGCCAGCAGCTTAAGGTCAGGGACAGGAAACACCATATATTTT
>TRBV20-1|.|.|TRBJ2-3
CSAHTDTQYF
TGCAGTGCTCACACAGATACGCAGTATTTT
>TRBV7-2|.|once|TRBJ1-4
CASSLMAQGRNEKLFF
TGTGCCAGCAGCCTAATGGCGCAGGGCCGAAATGAAAAACTGTTTTTT
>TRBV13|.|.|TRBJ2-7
CASSLNYGDEQYF
TGTGCCAGCAGCTTAAACTACGGGGACGAGCAGTACTTC
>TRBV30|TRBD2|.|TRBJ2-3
CAWSPRTSGRTDTQYF
TGTGCCTGGAGTCCCAGGACTAGCGGGAGGACAGATACGCAGTATTTT
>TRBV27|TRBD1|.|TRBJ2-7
CASSPDRYEQYF
TGTGCCAGCAGCCCGGACAGGTACGAGCAGTACTTC
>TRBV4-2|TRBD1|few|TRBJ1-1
CASSLTGGSRRAFF
TGTGCCAGCAGCTTAACAGGGGGCTCCCGGAGGGCTTTCTTT
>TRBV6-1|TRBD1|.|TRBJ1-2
CASSEADREVINYGYTF
TGTGCCAGCAGTGAAGCTGACAGGGAGGTGATTAACTATGGCTACACCTTC
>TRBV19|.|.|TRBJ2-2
CASQPGPGTNTGELFF
TGTGCCAGTCAACCTGGCCCGGGGACGAACACCGGGGAGCTGTTTTTT
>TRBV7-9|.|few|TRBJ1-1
CASSQGDAEAFF
TGTGCCAGCTCACAGGGAGACGCTGAAGCTTTCTTT
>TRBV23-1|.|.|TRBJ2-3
CASSQPKDRLGTDTQYF
TGCGCCAGCAGTCAACCCAAGGACAGACTTGGCACAGATACGCAGTATTTT
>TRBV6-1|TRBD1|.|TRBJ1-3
CASSRDRGAGNTIYF
TGTGCCAGCAGTAGGGACAGGGGAGCTGGAAACACCATATATTTT
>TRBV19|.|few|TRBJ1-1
CASNAGYTEAFF
TGTGCCAGTAATGCGGGATACACTGAAGCTTTCTTT
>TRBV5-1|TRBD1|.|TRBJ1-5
CASSRDSYSNQPQHF
TGCGCCAGCAGTAGGGACAGCTATAGCAATCAGCCCCAGCATTTT
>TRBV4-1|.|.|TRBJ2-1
CASSLRRGDSYNEQFF
TGCGCCAGCAGCCTCCGCCGCGGGGACTCCTACAATGAGCAGTTCTTC
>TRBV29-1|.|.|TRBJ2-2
CSVGDTNTGELFF
TGCAGCGTTGGGGACACTAACACCGGGGAGCTGTTTTTT
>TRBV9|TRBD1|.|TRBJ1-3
CASSGKTGGAGNTIYF
TGTGCCAGCAGCGGGAAGACAGGGGGAGCTGGAAACACCATATATTTT
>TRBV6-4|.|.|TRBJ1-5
CASSDEEGQPQHF
TGTGCCAGCAGTGACGAGGAGGGTCAGCCCCAGCATTTT
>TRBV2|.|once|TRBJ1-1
CASSEVQATEAFF
TGTGCCAGCAGTGAAGTACAGGCCACTGAAGCTTTCTTT
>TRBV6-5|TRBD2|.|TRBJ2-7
CASSYGGAGTYEQYF
TGTGCCAGCAGTTACGGTGGAGCGGGAACCTACGAGCAGTACTTC
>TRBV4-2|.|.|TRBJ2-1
CASSLFAGSYNEQFF
TGTGCCAGCAGCCTGTTTGCGGGGTCCTACAATGAGCAGTTCTTC
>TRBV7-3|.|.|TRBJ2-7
CASSLTGGEQYF
TGTGCCAGCAGCTTAACAGGGGGCGAGCAGTACTTC
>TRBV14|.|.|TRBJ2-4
CASSQVGIQYF
TGTGCCAGCAGCCAAGTCGGCATTCAGTACTTC
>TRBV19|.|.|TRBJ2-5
CASSTTGQETQYF
TGTGCCAGTAGCACAACAGGGCAAGAGACCCAGTACTTC
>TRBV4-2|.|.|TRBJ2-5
CASSQELAQETQYF
TGTGCCAGCAGCCAGGAACTAGCCCAAGAGACCCAGTACTTC
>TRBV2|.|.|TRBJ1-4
CASIEGRGYEKLFF
TGTGCCAGCATAGAAGGAAGGGGTTATGAAAAACTGTTTTTT
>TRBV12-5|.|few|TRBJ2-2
CASGLVLGGGTGELFF
TGTGCTAGTGGTTTGGTACTTGGGGGAGGCACCGGGGAGCTGTTTTTT
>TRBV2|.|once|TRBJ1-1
CASRDIMNTEAFF
TGTGCCAGCCGGGACATAATGAACACTGAAGCTTTCTTT
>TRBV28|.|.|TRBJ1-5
CASSSQGPLGPSNQPQHF
TGTGCCAGCAGTTCTCAGGGTCCCCTGGGCCCTAGCAATCAGCCCCAGCATTTT
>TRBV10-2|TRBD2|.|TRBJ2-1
CASTLAGAVNEQFF
TGCGCCAGCACCTTAGCGGGAGCGGTAAATGAGCAGTTCTTC
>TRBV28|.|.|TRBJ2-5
CASSLRGGEETQYF
TGTGCCAGCAGCCTAAGGGGAGGCGAGGAGACCCAGTACTTC
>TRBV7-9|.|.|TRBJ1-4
CASRSSYNEKLFF
TGTGCCAGCAGGTCCTCGTATAATGAAAAACTGTTTTTT
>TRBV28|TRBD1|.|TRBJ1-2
CASRGGQGVGGYTF
TGTGCCAGCAGGGGGGGACAGGGGGTTGGTGGCTACACCTTC
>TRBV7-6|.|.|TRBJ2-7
CASSLAGQGLYEQYF
TGTGCCAGCAGCCTAGCGGGACAGGGGCTCTACGAGCAGTACTTC
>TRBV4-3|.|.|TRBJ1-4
CASSQDRQIGEKLFF
TGCGCCAGCAGCCAAGATAGACAGATAGGGGAAAAACTGTTTTTT
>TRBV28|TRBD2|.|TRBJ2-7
CASKGTSHAYEQYF
TGTGCCAGCAAGGGGACTAGCCACGCCTACGAGCAGTACTTC